These 21 T cell receptor beta chains were all obtained from the same sample, sequenced in a study of cytomegalovirus exposure and HLA in healthy donors. The PCR had 60 Vbeta and 13 Jbeta primers. The protocol was immunoSEQ multiplex PCR, while the TCRdb copy is restricted to in-frame clones and leaves out a portion. The sample has over 130,000 clones, around 65% seen once. Sequenced sample: PBMCs. These receptors were obtained from a woman aged 60-70 years in good health and CMV-seronegative.

The chain uses TRBV7-8 and TRBJ1-1; the match to TRBD1 covers 8 bases. Germline V gene data show CDR1 as SGHVS and CDR2 as FQNEAQ. This CDR3 spans 15 amino acids. With 2 bases clipped from V and 4 bases from J, the junction kept 6 bases outside the gene matches. CDR3 amino acids: CASSLRTGFFTEAFF. Here the CDR3 DNA reads TGTGCCAGCAGCTTACGGACAGGGTTTTTCACTGAAGCTTTCTTT. Variable domain in full (rest from reference TRBV7-8 and TRBJ1-1): GAGVSQSPRYKVAKRGQDVALRCDPISGHVSLFWYQQALGQGPEFLTYFQNEAQLDKSGLPSDRFFAERPEGSVSTLKIQRTQQEDSAVYLCASSLRTGFFTEAFFGQGTRLTVV.

This clone was detected only once. The chain uses TRBV19 and TRBJ1-5; 7 bases are shared with TRBD1. CDR1 is LNHDA and CDR2 is SQIVND in the germline V gene (reference sequence). Trimming at V came to 10 bases and at J to 1 base, leaving 7 bases not matched to a gene. CDR3 length: 14 amino acids. CDR3 sequence (DNA): TGTGCCACCTCAGGGGGAGTGAGCAATCAGCCCCAGCATTTT. Translating gives CATSGGVSNQPQHF.

The V and J genes are TRBV19 and TRBJ2-4, with 10 bases lining up with TRBD1. This CDR3 has 15 residues. The germline V gene has CDR1 LNHDA and CDR2 SQIVND (reference sequence). V lost 10 bases, J lost 1 base, and 7 bases stayed unmatched. DNA of the CDR3: TGTGCCACCAACCCGGGACAGGGGGCCAAAAACATTCAGTACTTC. Protein: CATNPGQGAKNIQYF.

This clone was found a few times. The chain uses TRBV5-4 and TRBJ2-7, with TRBD1 matching over 9 bases. The CDR3 consists of 15 residues. Germline values: CDR1 SGHNT, CDR2 YYREEE (reference sequence). V lost 1 base, J lost 3 bases, and 5 bases stayed unmatched. The CDR3 reads CASSLYRQGGYEQYF. The CDR3, as DNA: TGTGCCAGCAGCTTGTACCGACAGGGGGGCTACGAGCAGTACTTC.

V is TRBV5-4 and J is TRBJ2-5; TRBD2 aligns across 11 bases. CDR1 is SGHNT, CDR2 YYREEE, per germline (reference sequence). CDR3 length: 15 amino acids. V shed 3 bases, J shed 2 bases, and the junction held 3 bases outside the gene matches. The CDR3 nucleotides are TGTGCCAGCAGCTCGGGACTAGCGGAGCAAGAGACCCAGTACTTC. Its translation is CASSSGLAEQETQYF.

The chain uses TRBV2 and TRBJ2-1, with 8 bases matching TRBD1. Germline CDR1 and CDR2: SNHLY and FYNNEI. The CDR3 has 14 residues. Germline trimming cut 8 bases from V and 10 bases from J; bases unmatched to any gene: 13. Here the CDR3 DNA reads TGTGCCAGCCCGATCGGGACAGGTTCCAAGGAGCAGTTCTTC. Translated: CASPIGTGSKEQFF.

The chain recombines TRBV7-3 with TRBJ1-1; 9 bases agree with TRBD1. J gave up 1 base and V 5 bases, and 2 bases lay outside the gene matches. Germline V CDR1 and CDR2: SGHTA, FQGTGA. The CDR3 loop spans 14 amino acids. The CDR3 DNA reads TGTGCCAGCAGCCGGGACAGGGAGAACACTGAAGCTTTCTTT. Translation gives CASSRDRENTEAFF.

This clone came up once. This chain uses TRBV2 with TRBJ1-3; possibly TRBD1 for D (5 bases). The CDR3 sequence is 15 residues long. Looked up from germline, CDR1 is SNHLY and CDR2 is FYNNEI. The V gene lost 3 bases and the J gene lost 3 bases, with 12 bases spanning the gap. Written as DNA, the CDR3 is TGTGCCAGCAGTGACAGGGTTGTAAGTGGAAACACCATATATTTT. It translates to CASSDRVVSGNTIYF. Full variable domain (missing parts from reference TRBV2 and TRBJ1-3): EPEVTQTPSHQVTQMGQEVILRCVPISNHLYFYWYRQILGQKVEFLVSFYNNEISEKSEIFDDQFSVERPDGSNFTLKIRSTKLEDSAMYFCASSDRVVSGNTIYFGEGSWLTVV.

This chain links TRBV7-9 with TRBJ1-2, with D perhaps matching TRBD1 (6 bases). Germline V gives CDR1 SEHNR, CDR2 FQNEAQ (reference sequence). The CDR3 covers 15 residues. V was shortened by 5 bases and J by 4 bases, with 17 bases between the two germline ends. CDR3 coding DNA: TGTGCCAGCAGCCGCGCCGAAGGACAGTCCTATGGCTACACCTTC. Its protein is CASSRAEGQSYGYTF.

V and J are TRBV15 and TRBJ2-1, with D possibly being TRBD2 (7 bases). The CDR3 loop spans 18 amino acids. Germline-derived CDR1 and CDR2 are LNHNV and YYDKDF (reference sequence). Trimming pared 0 bases from V and 7 bases from J, leaving 22 bases between. CDR3 amino acids: CATSRDIGLGGAGNEQFF. In nucleotides, the CDR3 is TGTGCCACCAGCAGAGATATCGGGCTAGGGGGGGCCGGGAATGAGCAGTTCTTC.

The chain combines TRBV5-6 with TRBJ2-6; no clear D. The CDR3 totals 15 residues. Trimming shortened V by 6 bases and J by 0 bases, and 10 bases separated the two germline ends. The V gene's germline CDR1 is SGHDT and CDR2 YYEEEE. DNA for the CDR3: TGTGCCAGCAATCTCCAACACTCTGGGGCCAACGTCCTGACTTTC. Protein product: CASNLQHSGANVLTF.

V is TRBV7-2 and J is TRBJ2-4, with unresolved D. The CDR3 consists of 13 residues. Germline values: CDR1 SGHTA, CDR2 FQGNSA. V lost 4 bases to trimming and J lost 8 bases, with 12 bases between them. This CDR3 is CASSYDAADIQYF. CDR3 DNA sequence: TGTGCCAGCAGCTATGATGCGGCGGACATTCAGTACTTC.

The gene calls are TRBV5-8 and TRBJ1-3, with D possibly being TRBD1 (6 bases). This CDR3 region has 16 residues. Trimming removed 0 bases at V and 0 bases at J, with 10 bases between. The germline gives CDR1 SGHTS, CDR2 YDEGEE. CDR3 sequence reads: CASSLDRVVSGNTIYF. CDR3 DNA sequence: TGTGCCAGCAGCTTGGACAGGGTGGTCTCTGGAAACACCATATATTTT.

V is TRBV11-1 and J is TRBJ2-5; TRBD1 matches at 7 bases. Trimming took 6 bases from V and 2 from J; bases not matched to a gene: 6. Germline CDR1 SGHAT, CDR2 FQDESV (reference sequence). The CDR3 is 14 residues long. The CDR3 sequence: CASSRDRAQETQYF. The CDR3 region has the DNA TGTGCCAGCAGTCGAGACAGGGCGCAAGAGACCCAGTACTTC.

The chain couples TRBV19 to TRBJ2-7, with 11 bases that match TRBD2. J lost 3 bases, V lost 4 bases, and 11 bases had no gene match. This CDR3 spans 17 amino acids. Germline values: CDR1 LNHDA, CDR2 SQIVND (reference sequence). CDR3 nucleotide sequence: TGTGCCAGTAGTACCGCACTCGGGACTAGCGGAAGCTACGAGCAGTACTTC. It yields the protein CASSTALGTSGSYEQYF.

As concerns this clone: Within the sample, other DNA sequences also encode this same CDR3. The chain employs TRBV29-1 and TRBJ2-7, with a tentative D call TRBD2 (5 bases). CDR3 size: 11 residues. Trimming pared 7 bases from V and 5 bases from J, leaving 12 bases between. The V gene's germline CDR1 is SQVTM and CDR2 ANQGSEA. CDR3 sequence (DNA): TGCAGCGGCCGGAGGTCTGACGAGCAGTACTTC. It yields the protein CSGRRSDEQYF.

The rearrangement uses TRBV4-3 and TRBJ1-1; D unclear. This CDR3 is 13 amino acids long. Trimming took off 3 bases at V and 8 bases at J, with 13 bases between the two ends. Germline CDR1 and CDR2: LGHNA and YSLEER. The CDR3 protein is CASSHAGGREAFF. The CDR3 nucleotides are TGCGCCAGCAGCCATGCGGGCGGCAGAGAAGCTTTCTTT.

The DNA of the CDR3 is TGTGCCTCAAGGGACAGGGGTCGAAGGCACGCGGGCACTGAAGCTTTCTTT. Translation: CASRDRGRRHAGTEAFF. J is TRBJ1-1 and V is TRBV19, with TRBD1 matching 10 bases. The germline V gene has CDR1 LNHDA and CDR2 SQIVND (reference sequence). Trimming cost V 11 bases and J 4 bases; bases outside gene matches: 19. This CDR3 is built from 17 residues.

V usage is TRBV6-5 and J usage is TRBJ1-5; maybe TRBD1 (6 bases). This CDR3 is 13 amino acids long. V gave up 4 bases and J gave up 7 bases, with 11 bases separating them. CDR1 is MNHEY and CDR2 is SVGAGI in the germline V gene. The CDR3 DNA follows: TGTGCCAGCAGTTCTACAGGGACCCAGCCCCAGCATTTT. Translation: CASSSTGTQPQHF.

The CDR3 loop reads CASSSLAGVETQYF. CDR3 nucleotide sequence: TGTGCCAGCAGCTCGCTAGCGGGGGTAGAGACCCAGTACTTC. This chain connects TRBV7-9 to TRBJ2-5; 10 bases line up with TRBD2. Germline CDR1 reads SEHNR; CDR2 reads FQNEAQ (reference sequence). After removal of 4 bases from V and 4 bases from J, the junction contained 3 bases not matched to a gene. The CDR3 covers 14 residues.

The gene calls are TRBV28 and TRBJ1-4; D perhaps matches TRBD1 (6 bases). V was clipped by 2 bases and J by 8 bases, with 12 bases between them. CDR1 is MDHEN, CDR2 SYDVKM, per germline. The CDR3 extends over 14 amino acids. The CDR3 protein is CASSLTTGPEKLFF. CDR3 sequence (DNA): TGTGCCAGCAGTTTAACTACAGGGCCCGAAAAACTGTTTTTT.